This T cell receptor beta chain was sequenced during a study of OX40 agonist ivuxolimab in advanced cancers. Background on the study: An agonistic anti-OX40 (CD134) antibody, ivuxolimab, was used to treat the patients. The eligibility criteria allowed prior anti-PD-1, anti-PD-L1 or anti-CTLA-4 therapy, and 30% to 40% had some.

Assay: immunoSEQ multiplex PCR; the TCRdb copy retains only in-frame clones and omits some. Of approximately 49,000 clones in the sample, 85% were seen once. This clone was picked up a small number of times. The antigen is unknown. The CDR3 totals 12 residues. With 5 bases removed from V and 9 bases from J, the gap between germline ends came to 11 bases. Germline CDR1 reads SEHNR; CDR2 reads FQNEAQ (reference sequence). Study-level results: At 0.1 to 3.0 mg/kg, clonal expansion of CD4+ and CD8+ blood T cells had occurred by week 6. Compared with CD4+, CD8+ T cells on average had more expanded clones.

The clonotype originates from an adult with an advanced solid tumor such as melanoma, head and neck, liver or kidney cancer. The rearrangement joins TRBV7-9 to TRBJ2-1, with TRBD2 as a possible D gene (6 bases). Here the sequenced sample was CD4+ or CD8+ T cells sorted from blood, taken in a trial of the OX40 agonist ivuxolimab. DNA for the CDR3: TGTGCCAGCAGCACCCCCGGGGGTGAGCAGTTCTTC. This gives the protein CASSTPGGEQFF.